These T cell receptor beta chains were read from a single sample in a study of OX40 agonist ivuxolimab in advanced cancers. Assay used: immunoSEQ multiplex PCR; TCRdb lists only in-frame clones, some missing. The repertoire holds around 81,000 clones, around 87% seen once, with roughly 0.89% in the top ten. The sample was CD4+ or CD8+ T cells sorted from blood, taken in a trial of the OX40 agonist ivuxolimab. These receptors came from an adult with an advanced solid tumor such as melanoma, head and neck, liver or kidney cancer. Both conserved end residues are part of each CDR3. The D gene is left open where the match is weak. The size of a clone is reported for some rows only, either as once, few or many, or as a class for expanded clones.

clone size: NA; D gene: NA; V gene: TRBV4-1; J gene: TRBJ1-6; CDR3 DNA: TGCGCCAGCAGCCCCCGCGGGACTTTCTCAGCCCGCCACTTT; CDR3 protein: CASSPRGTFSARHF
clone size: once; D gene: NA; V gene: TRBV5-1; J gene: TRBJ2-3; CDR3 DNA: TGCGCCAGCAGCTTAGGGACCAATACAGATACGCAGTATTTT; CDR3 protein: CASSLGTNTDTQYF
clone size: NA; D gene: TRBD2; V gene: TRBV5-4; J gene: TRBJ2-1; CDR3 DNA: TGTGCCAGCAGCTCCCCGGGACTAGCGGGGCACAATGAGCAGTTCTTC; CDR3 protein: CASSSPGLAGHNEQFF
clone size: NA; D gene: TRBD1; V gene: TRBV5-4; J gene: TRBJ1-3; CDR3 DNA: TGTGCCAGCAGTACCGGGACAGCCTCTGGAAACACCATATATTTT; CDR3 protein: CASSTGTASGNTIYF
clone size: few; D gene: TRBD1; V gene: TRBV11-2; J gene: TRBJ2-7; CDR3 DNA: TGTGCCAGCAGCTTAGCTGTCGGTGGGACAGGGGCCTACGAGCAGTACTTC; CDR3 protein: CASSLAVGGTGAYEQYF
clone size: NA; D gene: NA; V gene: TRBV28; J gene: TRBJ1-2; CDR3 DNA: TGTGCCAGCAGTTCGGGGTGGGGCTACACCTTC; CDR3 protein: CASSSGWGYTF
clone size: NA; D gene: TRBD2; V gene: TRBV28; J gene: TRBJ2-7; CDR3 DNA: TGTGCCAGCAGATCCGCGCGGGGGGCGAGGTACGAGCAGTACTTC; CDR3 protein: CASRSARGARYEQYF
clone size: NA; D gene: NA; V gene: TRBV7-3; J gene: TRBJ2-3; CDR3 DNA: TGTGCCAGCAGCCTCACTCCGACGAGCACAGATACGCAGTATTTT; CDR3 protein: CASSLTPTSTDTQYF
clone size: NA; D gene: TRBD2; V gene: TRBV7-2; J gene: TRBJ2-7; CDR3 DNA: TGTGCCAGCAGCCTTAGCTGGACTAGAGACTACGAGCAGTACTTC; CDR3 protein: CASSLSWTRDYEQYF
clone size: NA; D gene: NA; V gene: TRBV7-8; J gene: TRBJ2-5; CDR3 DNA: TGTGCCAGCAGCCTCGGTTGGACAGCCCAAGAGACCCAGTACTTC; CDR3 protein: CASSLGWTAQETQYF
clone size: NA; D gene: TRBD1; V gene: TRBV7-9; J gene: TRBJ1-4; CDR3 DNA: TGTGCCAGCAGCTCGGGGACAGTGAATTCTGAAAAACTGTTTTTT; CDR3 protein: CASSSGTVNSEKLFF
clone size: NA; D gene: TRBD2; V gene: TRBV6-1; J gene: TRBJ2-7; CDR3 DNA: TGTGCCAGCAGTAAAGGGACTAGCGGTGAGAGGGCCTACGAGCAGTACTTC; CDR3 protein: CASSKGTSGERAYEQYF
clone size: NA; D gene: NA; V gene: TRBV7-9; J gene: TRBJ1-1; CDR3 DNA: TGTGCCAGCAGCTTATCAGGGACACCCATTCCCGAAGCTTTCTTT; CDR3 protein: CASSLSGTPIPEAFF
clone size: NA; D gene: NA; V gene: TRBV19; J gene: TRBJ1-5; CDR3 DNA: TGTGCCAGTAGTTGGCAGGGGAGTGACAATCAGCCCCAGCATTTT; CDR3 protein: CASSWQGSDNQPQHF
clone size: NA; D gene: NA; V gene: TRBV5-8; J gene: TRBJ2-3; CDR3 DNA: TGTGCCAGCAGCCGTCGAGGCGGGGACCGCACAGATACGCAGTATTTT; CDR3 protein: CASSRRGGDRTDTQYF
clone size: NA; D gene: NA; V gene: TRBV4-2; J gene: TRBJ2-7; CDR3 DNA: TGTGCCAGCAGCCAAATCGGCAGCTCCTACGAGCAGTACTTC; CDR3 protein: CASSQIGSSYEQYF
clone size: NA; D gene: TRBD1; V gene: TRBV5-1; J gene: TRBJ2-7; CDR3 DNA: TGCGCCAGCACCGGACAGGGACGCTACGAGCAGTACTTC; CDR3 protein: CASTGQGRYEQYF
clone size: NA; D gene: NA; V gene: TRBV18; J gene: TRBJ2-5; CDR3 DNA: TGTGCCAGCTCACCACCGGGCCAGGGTGGGACCCAGTACTTC; CDR3 protein: CASSPPGQGGTQYF
clone size: NA; D gene: NA; V gene: TRBV14; J gene: TRBJ2-6; CDR3 DNA: TGTGCCAGCAGCCAAGATCCCAGGGGTGCTGGGGCCAACGTCCTGACTTTC; CDR3 protein: CASSQDPRGAGANVLTF
clone size: few; D gene: NA; V gene: TRBV28; J gene: TRBJ2-3; CDR3 DNA: TGTGCCAGCAGTACCTACATCTTAGAAGGGGCAAGGCGTACGCAGTATTTT; CDR3 protein: CASSTYILEGARRTQYF
clone size: NA; D gene: NA; V gene: TRBV5-1; J gene: TRBJ1-6; CDR3 DNA: TGCGCCAGCAGCTTGGCCGGCTCCGGCCTGAATTCACCCCTCCACTTT; CDR3 protein: CASSLAGSGLNSPLHF
clone size: once; D gene: TRBD2; V gene: TRBV7-2; J gene: TRBJ2-3; CDR3 DNA: TGTGCCAGCAGCTTTGGGGCTAGCGGGAGCCCAGATACGCAGTATTTT; CDR3 protein: CASSFGASGSPDTQYF
clone size: NA; D gene: NA; V gene: TRBV12-5; J gene: TRBJ2-2; CDR3 DNA: TGTGCTAGTGGTTTGACACCTAACACCGGGGAGCTGTTTTTT; CDR3 protein: CASGLTPNTGELFF
clone size: NA; D gene: NA; V gene: TRBV11-2; J gene: TRBJ1-2; CDR3 DNA: TGTGCCAGCAGCTTATCCGCAGGGAACTATGGCTACACCTTC; CDR3 protein: CASSLSAGNYGYTF
clone size: NA; D gene: NA; V gene: TRBV9; J gene: TRBJ1-1; CDR3 DNA: TGTGCCAGCAGCGTAGCTACTGGAGGGCAGGCAGACACTGAAGCTTTCTTT; CDR3 protein: CASSVATGGQADTEAFF
clone size: few; D gene: NA; V gene: TRBV10-3; J gene: TRBJ2-7; CDR3 DNA: TGTGCCATCAGTGAGGCGGGGGCGACGGCTTCCGAGCAGTACTTC; CDR3 protein: CAISEAGATASEQYF
clone size: NA; D gene: TRBD2; V gene: TRBV7-9; J gene: TRBJ2-2; CDR3 DNA: TGTGCCAGCAGCTTTTTGACTAGCGGTAACACCGGGGAGCTGTTTTTT; CDR3 protein: CASSFLTSGNTGELFF
clone size: NA; D gene: TRBD2; V gene: TRBV19; J gene: TRBJ2-7; CDR3 DNA: TGTGCCAGTAGTGTGACTAGCTCGGAGCAGTACTTC; CDR3 protein: CASSVTSSEQYF
clone size: NA; D gene: NA; V gene: TRBV5-6; J gene: TRBJ1-3; CDR3 DNA: TGTGCCAGCAGCTTGAGAAGGACAGCTGGAAACACCATATATTTT; CDR3 protein: CASSLRRTAGNTIYF
clone size: NA; D gene: TRBD1; V gene: TRBV6-6; J gene: TRBJ2-3; CDR3 DNA: TGTGCCAGCGTTGGACAGGTGGGGGTGTTGTGTTTT; CDR3 protein: CASVGQVGVLCF
clone size: NA; D gene: NA; V gene: TRBV7-8; J gene: TRBJ1-2; CDR3 DNA: TGTGCCAGCAGCTTACAGGGCACCGGTGGCTACACCTTC; CDR3 protein: CASSLQGTGGYTF
clone size: NA; D gene: NA; V gene: TRBV15; J gene: TRBJ1-2; CDR3 DNA: TGTGCCACCAACAAACGGGGGGAGAACTATGGCTACACCTTC; CDR3 protein: CATNKRGENYGYTF